This TCR beta chain was obtained from a study of response to subunit inactivated influenza vaccine. This clonotype appeared a few times. TCRdb reanalysed the RT-PCR reads using MiXCR and keeps one entry per CDR3 protein. The data contain about 500,000 distinct CDR3 sequences, approximately 16% of them singletons. The sample was CD4+ T cells sorted from PBMCs, taken less than 30 months after vaccination. This receptor was obtained from a man aged 50 to 69 who received an inactivated influenza vaccine.

CDR3 DNA: TGCAGTGCTAGCGGGAGGACTAGCGAGGGTTTAAAGCAGTTCTTC. It encodes CSASGRTSEGLKQFF. This rearrangement joins TRBV20-1 to TRBJ2-1; 9 bases map to TRBD2. Germline-derived CDR1 and CDR2 are DFQATT and SNEGSKA (reference sequence). V was pared by 3 bases and J by 11 bases, with 14 bases of the junction left unmatched. The CDR3 runs to 15 residues.